Below, one TCR beta chain is given with its context. Its antigen is unknown. Trimming left V 4 bases short and J 3 bases short, with 10 bases between. This CDR3 comprises 14 residues. CDR1 is MNHEY and CDR2 is SMNVEV in the germline V gene (reference sequence). The data stem from a study of siplizumab effects on memory and regulatory T cells. General observations from the study: Naive T cells appeared more diverse than memory cells and seemed to be major alloresponse contributors.

Only in-frame clones appear in the TCRdb table, and some are missing; sequencing was by immunoSEQ multiplex PCR. The sample records fewer than 85,000 clones, roughly 86% being singletons. Specimen: Tregs sorted from blood. The sequence derives from a human donor in good health. The chain carries TRBV27 and TRBJ1-5; D not certain. The CDR3 DNA reads as TGTGCCAGCAGTTATAGCAGCCCCAATCAGCCCCAGCATTTT. This codes for CASSYSSPNQPQHF.